The clone carrying this TCR beta chain occurred many times. The sample is drawn from a study of CD8 T cells in ankylosing spondylitis. One entry per CDR3 protein, called by TCRdb with MiXCR from the 5' RACE reads. This table has over 100,000 distinct CDR3 sequences, 6% to 8.5% appearing once. The CDR3 is 14 residues long. The V and J ends lost 5 bases and 0 bases respectively, with 7 bases between them. Germline-derived CDR1 and CDR2 are SGHTA and FQGNSA. The sample taken for sequencing was blood, either unsorted or a sorted T cell fraction (not recorded which). The TCR comes from a male donor with ankylosing spondylitis or in good health (not recorded which). This rearrangement joins TRBV7-2 to TRBJ2-2; D is ambiguous. The CDR3 reads CASSPDANTGELFF. The CDR3 nucleotides are TGTGCCAGCAGCCCCGACGCGAACACCGGGGAGCTGTTTTTT.